One sample yielded the 12 T cell receptor beta chains listed below, sequenced in a study of a mutant IDH1 vaccine in newly diagnosed glioma (dated by TCRdb to the early 2020s). Preparation of the library involved the immunoSEQ multiplex PCR assay. This is the immuneACCESS table as TCRdb keeps it, with only in-frame sequences that have V and J called. A part of the clones is gone; compared with another copy, unresolved V genes explain less than half, and the rest is unexplained. Here the sample has roughly 50,000 clones; 80% to 90% occur a single time. Roughly 19% of the sample is taken by the ten largest. Read against the paper, the sample's time point label means: baseline, week 1 (first vaccination visit). Per the publication, the treatment or condition label means: pre-vaccination baseline after standard-of-care therapy. The sequences come from PBMCs, collected from a glioma patient treated with radiotherapy, temozolomide or both. The receptors were sampled from a man aged 18 to 30 with glioma.

The chain combines TRBV6-5 with TRBJ1-1; D remains ambiguous. The CDR3 runs to 14 residues. The germline V gene has CDR1 MNHEY and CDR2 SVGAGI. V was cut by 6 bases and J by 1 base, with 12 bases left in between. DNA of the CDR3: TGTGCCAGCAGGCCGAGAAGGGCGAACACTGAAGCTTTCTTT. Translation gives CASRPRRANTEAFF.

This clone was observed a single time. V gene TRBV25-1 combines with J gene TRBJ2-7; D is unclear. V lost 10 bases, J lost 6 bases, and 13 bases lay in between. The CDR3 is made up of 11 amino acids. Germline lookup yields CDR1 MGHDK and CDR2 SYGVNS. In nucleotides, the CDR3 is TGTGCCACCGAGGTGGTCAGCGAGCAGTACTTC. It translates to CATEVVSEQYF.

The J gene is TRBJ2-6, the V gene TRBV28; D may match TRBD1 or TRBD2 (6 bases each). The V end was cut by 5 bases, the J end by 0 bases, with 14 bases between. CDR3 length: 17 residues. Per germline, CDR1 MDHEN and CDR2 SYDVKM. CDR3 loop: CASSLPGDSSGANVLTF. The DNA for the CDR3 is TGTGCCAGCAGTCTTCCAGGGGACTCCTCTGGGGCCAACGTCCTGACTTTC.

The chain links TRBV27 to TRBJ2-7, with a possible D match to TRBD1 (5 bases). The CDR3 is 15 residues long. The V gene lost 3 bases and the J gene lost 3 bases, with 15 bases spanning the gap. Germline V gene sequence: CDR1 MNHEY, CDR2 SMNVEV (reference sequence). CDR3 DNA: TGTGCCAGCAGTTTGACAGCGAATAATGACTACGAGCAGTACTTC. As protein: CASSLTANNDYEQYF.

V usage is TRBV10-1 and J usage is TRBJ1-5; D is uncertain. Trimming removed 2 bases at V and 0 bases at J, with 20 bases between. Germline V gives CDR1 WNHNN, CDR2 SYGVQD (reference sequence). There are 19 residues in the CDR3. The chain's CDR3 is CASSEPTDGRIFSNQPQHF. As DNA, the CDR3 is TGCGCCAGCAGTGAGCCAACGGACGGACGAATTTTTAGCAATCAGCCCCAGCATTTT.

This chain connects TRBV30 to TRBJ2-5; D ambiguous. The CDR3 consists of 15 residues. Trimming stripped 0 bases from V and 4 bases from J, with 15 bases between. CDR1 GTSNPN and CDR2 SVGIG come from the germline V gene (reference sequence). The CDR3 DNA is TGTGCCTGGAGTGTACTGGCGGCGCGTGGAGAGACCCAGTACTTC. Translation: CAWSVLAARGETQYF.

The chain combines TRBV6-5 with TRBJ1-1; 7 bases align to TRBD1. V lost 7 bases, J lost 7 bases, and 9 bases stayed unmatched. The V gene's germline CDR1 is MNHEY and CDR2 SVGAGI. The CDR3 is made up of 13 amino acids. The DNA of the CDR3 is TGTGCCAGCACCGAACAGGGGAAAGGTGAAGCTTTCTTT. This sequence encodes CASTEQGKGEAFF.

The chain couples TRBV10-3 to TRBJ2-7, with a weak D call TRBD2 (6 bases). This CDR3 contains 14 residues. The germline CDR1 and CDR2 sequences are ENHRY and SYGVKD. V lost 6 bases and J 2 bases, leaving 14 bases between the germline ends. The CDR3 spells CAIRPAGTPYEQYF. As DNA, the CDR3 is TGTGCCATCAGGCCCGCCGGGACTCCCTACGAGCAGTACTTC.

V usage is TRBV5-6 and J usage is TRBJ2-2, with 11 bases matching TRBD1. Trimming at V came to 4 bases and at J to 5 bases, leaving 7 bases not matched to a gene. The CDR3 consists of 16 residues. Germline CDR1 is SGHDT and CDR2 is YYEEEE. In DNA form, the CDR3 reads TGTGCCAGCAGCCTGGGGACAGGGGGTTTGACCGGGGAGCTGTTTTTT. This encodes CASSLGTGGLTGELFF. Drawing the rest from reference TRBV5-6 and TRBJ2-2, the complete variable domain is DAGVTQSPTHLIKTRGQQVTLRCSPKSGHDTVSWYQQALGQGPQFIFQYYEEEERQRGNFPDRFSGHQFPNYSSELNVNALLLGDSALYLCASSLGTGGLTGELFFGEGSRLTVL.

This chain connects TRBV6-6 to TRBJ1-4; D gene uncertain. Trimming stripped 7 bases from V and 0 bases from J, with 9 bases between. CDR1 is MNHNY, CDR2 SVGAGI, per germline (reference sequence). The CDR3 is 14 residues long. CDR3 in amino acids: CASNLWATNEKLFF. The CDR3 nucleotides are TGTGCCAGCAATCTCTGGGCAACTAATGAAAAACTGTTTTTT.

The chain joins TRBV6-5 to TRBJ2-5; D is ambiguous. Per the germline V gene, CDR1 is MNHEY and CDR2 is SVGAGI. The CDR3 sequence is 14 residues long. V lost 0 bases and J 2 bases, leaving 7 bases between the germline ends. CDR3 sequence reads: CASSYSTAQETQYF. The CDR3 DNA follows: TGTGCCAGCAGTTACTCCACGGCACAAGAGACCCAGTACTTC.

The chain links TRBV28 to TRBJ1-5; no definite D call. The CDR3 is 16 amino acids. V was shortened by 3 bases and J by 2 bases, with 14 bases between the two germline ends. Germline CDR1 MDHEN, CDR2 SYDVKM. The DNA of the CDR3 is TGTGCCAGCAGTTTCGCGGTCGAGTGGGGCAATCAGCCCCAGCATTTT. Its protein product is CASSFAVEWGNQPQHF.